The 17 T cell receptor beta chains given below trace back to one sample, sequenced in a study of T cell repertoires in ileal Crohn's disease. Profiled with immunoSEQ multiplex PCR; TCRdb holds only in-frame clones, not every one. The sample holds about 14,000 clones, over 60% seen once. Sequenced: ileal tissue. The origin of the receptors is an adult with Crohn's disease.

This chain joins TRBV10-3 and TRBJ2-1, with 12 bases fitting TRBD2. CDR1 ENHRY and CDR2 SYGVKD come from the germline V gene. This CDR3 has 15 amino acids. Unmatched junction bases numbered 5, after V lost 5 bases and J lost 6 bases. The CDR3 here is CAISYLAGGRNEQFF. Here the CDR3 DNA reads TGTGCCATCAGTTATCTAGCGGGGGGGCGCAATGAGCAGTTCTTC.

This clone was seen more than once but under ten times. The chain has TRBV7-2 and TRBJ1-2; D ambiguous. CDR1 and CDR2 from the germline V gene are SGHTA and FQGNSA. The CDR3 sequence is 14 residues long. The V end lost 1 base, the J end lost 5 bases, and 11 bases lay between the germline ends. The CDR3 nucleotides read TGTGCCAGCAGCTTAGTTTCGGCGGATTATGGCTACACCTTC. Its protein is CASSLVSADYGYTF.

CDR3 nucleotide sequence: TGTGCCAGCTCACCACCGGGGGCCTTGAACACTGAAGCTTTCTTT. Translating gives CASSPPGALNTEAFF. The chain uses TRBV18 and TRBJ1-1, with D possibly being TRBD1 (6 bases). Germline V lookup: CDR1 KGHSH, CDR2 LQKENI. The CDR3 loop spans 15 amino acids. Between the trimmed V and J ends, which lost 0 bases and 0 bases, there was a span of 8 bases.

The chain uses TRBV5-1 and TRBJ2-3; possible D gene TRBD2, 5 bases. Germline loops: CDR1 SGHRS, CDR2 YFSETQ. The CDR3 has 15 residues. Trimming took off 1 base at V and 3 bases at J, with 12 bases between the two ends. CDR3 DNA: TGCGCCAGCAGCTTGTTGTCGGGGTCTACAGATACGCAGTATTTT. This codes for CASSLLSGSTDTQYF.

The chain has TRBV5-1 and TRBJ2-2; 10 positions agree with TRBD2. J lost 0 bases, V lost 4 bases, and 6 bases had no gene match. The CDR3 length is 17 residues. The germline CDR1 and CDR2 sequences are SGHRS and YFSETQ. The DNA of the CDR3 is TGCGCCAGCAGCCAGACCGGGACTAGCGCGAACACCGGGGAGCTGTTTTTT. Translated, it gives CASSQTGTSANTGELFF.

This chain links TRBV27 with TRBJ1-2; TRBD1 matches at 9 bases. Germline lookup yields CDR1 MNHEY and CDR2 SMNVEV (reference sequence). This CDR3 comprises 15 residues. With 0 bases clipped from V and 5 bases from J, the junction kept 4 bases outside the gene matches. DNA of the CDR3: TGTGCCAGCAGTTTATCGGGACAGGGTCGATATGGCTACACCTTC. This codes for CASSLSGQGRYGYTF.

There are a few counts of this clone. This chain connects TRBV2 to TRBJ2-5, with D uncertain. The CDR3 covers 12 residues. Trimming took off 8 bases at V and 9 bases at J, with 16 bases between the two ends. Germline V gene lookup returns CDR1 SNHLY and CDR2 FYNNEI. CDR3 sequence reads: CASDSQWLAQYF. The CDR3 region has the DNA TGTGCCAGCGACTCCCAGTGGTTGGCCCAGTACTTC.

The J gene is TRBJ2-5, the V gene TRBV4-3; a possible D gene is TRBD1 (7 bases). Looked up from germline, CDR1 is LGHNA and CDR2 is YSLEER. With 0 bases removed from V and 7 bases from J, the gap between germline ends came to 18 bases. This CDR3 region has 16 residues. The CDR3 region has the DNA TGCGCCAGCAGCCAAGATTCCCCAGGGGGGCCCCGGACCCAGTACTTC. Protein: CASSQDSPGGPRTQYF.

The genes are TRBV2 and TRBJ2-2, with D possibly being TRBD1 (7 bases). Deletions cut 6 bases from V and 5 bases from J, with 19 bases between. This CDR3 contains 16 residues. Germline CDR1 and CDR2: SNHLY and FYNNEI. The CDR3 DNA sequence: TGTGCCAGCAGAAGGGGGCAGGGGGGCCGGACCGGGGAGCTGTTTTTT. Its translation is CASRRGQGGRTGELFF. Supplemented by reference TRBV2 and TRBJ2-2, the full variable domain reads EPEVTQTPSHQVTQMGQEVILRCVPISNHLYFYWYRQILGQKVEFLVSFYNNEISEKSEIFDDQFSVERPDGSNFTLKIRSTKLEDSAMYFCASRRGQGGRTGELFFGEGSRLTVL.

This clone was detected only a few times. This chain links TRBV28 with TRBJ2-2; D is ambiguous. CDR3 size: 13 residues. CDR1 is MDHEN and CDR2 is SYDVKM in the germline V gene. Trimming took off 7 bases at V and 6 bases at J, with 12 bases between the two ends. The CDR3 reads CASTPVVPGELFF. The CDR3 DNA is TGTGCCAGCACCCCAGTCGTGCCCGGGGAGCTGTTTTTT.

This clone showed up just once. The CDR3 DNA sequence: TGTGCCAGCAGCGCTCGGACAGGGGTGGCCGAGCAGTACTTC. Translating it yields CASSARTGVAEQYF. V is TRBV7-6 and J is TRBJ2-7, with TRBD1 matching over 9 bases. Looked up from germline, CDR1 is SGHVS and CDR2 is FNYEAQ. V shed 5 bases and J 6 bases; nucleotides not matched to a gene: 8. This CDR3 has 14 amino acids.

This clone was detected only once. This sample includes further DNA sequences coding for the same CDR3. The chain couples TRBV20-1 to TRBJ1-6; D call uncertain. CDR1 and CDR2 from the germline V gene are DFQATT and SNEGSKA (reference sequence). CDR3 length equals 11 residues. Deletions cut 6 bases from V and 7 bases from J, with 7 bases between. Written as DNA, the CDR3 is TGCAGTGCAGGACTAAATTCACCCCTCCACTTT. Translation: CSAGLNSPLHF.

This clone has more than one count but fewer than ten. This sample also contains other DNA sequences that code for the same CDR3. The chain employs TRBV18 and TRBJ1-1; D ambiguous. The germline V gene encodes CDR1 KGHSH and CDR2 LQKENI. The CDR3 consists of 16 residues. V was cut by 0 bases and J by 0 bases, with 11 bases left in between. The CDR3 DNA follows: TGTGCCAGCTCACCACCCCGGGGAGGCATGAACACTGAAGCTTTCTTT. Translating gives CASSPPRGGMNTEAFF.

The V gene is TRBV18, the J gene TRBJ2-3; 9 bases are shared with TRBD1. The CDR3 length is 16 residues. Germline-derived CDR1 and CDR2 are KGHSH and LQKENI. V dropped 3 bases and J dropped 4; count of bases not matched to a gene: 8. In DNA, the CDR3 is TGTGCCAGCTCACCGCAGGGACAGGGAAGATCAGATACGCAGTATTTT. This translates into CASSPQGQGRSDTQYF.

V is TRBV6-1 and J is TRBJ1-4, with TRBD1 matching over 7 bases. The V and J ends lost 6 bases and 4 bases, in that order; junction bases with no gene match: 8. CDR1 and CDR2 from the germline V gene are MNHNS and SASEGT. The CDR3 covers 15 residues. The CDR3 spells CASSPLGGINEKLFF. CDR3 sequence (DNA): TGTGCCAGCAGCCCGCTAGGGGGCATTAATGAAAAACTGTTTTTT.

The rearrangement uses TRBV20-1 and TRBJ1-1; a weak D match, TRBD1 (5 bases). This CDR3 is built from 11 residues. Germline V gene lookup returns CDR1 DFQATT and CDR2 SNEGSKA (reference sequence). CDR3 bases: TGCAGGGGGATGACAGACACTGAAGCTTTCTTT. Translation: CRGMTDTEAFF.

This chain links TRBV5-1 with TRBJ2-7, with 8 bases fitting TRBD2. The CDR3 is 14 amino acids. Trimming took 4 bases from V and 3 from J; bases not matched to a gene: 6. CDR1 and CDR2 from the germline V gene are SGHRS and YFSETQ. CDR3 coding DNA: TGCGCCAGCAGCGGGAGCGGGGGTGGCTACGAGCAGTACTTC. Translation: CASSGSGGGYEQYF.